A selection of T cell receptor beta chains follows, all from one sample in a study of CD8 T cells in ankylosing spondylitis. TCRdb itself ran the 5' RACE reads through MiXCR, one entry per CDR3 protein. Among hundreds of thousands of distinct CDR3 sequences listed, about 10% were seen once. The sample comprised blood, either unsorted or a sorted T cell fraction (not recorded which). Receptors originate from a male donor with ankylosing spondylitis or in good health (not recorded which). Each CDR3 is given without its conserved first and last residue. The D gene is left open where the match is weak.

TRBJ2-2	TRBD2	TRBV6-1	ASTVAGGLNTGELF
TRBJ2-1	-	TRBV11-2	ASSLNRTGGQVTYNERF
TRBJ1-1	TRBD1	TRBV12-3/TRBV12-4	ASSFAAQGGTEAF
TRBJ2-5	-	TRBV7-3	ASSLQSGLQETQY
TRBJ2-3	-	TRBV20-1	SAKEGSTTTDTQY
TRBJ2-5	-	TRBV10-3	AGSGSGSQETQY
TRBJ2-7	-	TRBV3-1	ASSRVDPYEQY
TRBJ2-7	-	TRBV5-5	ASSLVGQNYEQY
TRBJ1-4	-	TRBV12-3/TRBV12-4	ASSRLRRLNEKLF
TRBJ2-7	-	TRBV20-1	SAREIQTVAYEQY
TRBJ2-1	-	TRBV2	ASSGAREQF
TRBJ2-5	-	TRBV20-1	SANSGTPGEETQY
TRBJ2-5	TRBD2	TRBV30	AWITSGTSGMYQETQY
TRBJ2-5	-	TRBV6-8	TVGAQETQY
TRBJ1-5	TRBD1	TRBV5-5	ASSSEQGANQPQH
TRBJ2-1	TRBD2	TRBV3-1	ASSQGQAGLYNEQF
TRBJ1-5	TRBD1	TRBV19	ASRGGYSNQPQH
TRBJ2-1	TRBD2	TRBV27	ASSFSAHPGLAGVGREQF
TRBJ2-1	TRBD2	TRBV29-1	SVDFSGAYNEQF
TRBJ2-7	-	TRBV5-1	ASSPDSSYEQY
TRBJ1-5	-	TRBV27	ASSYLGAGQPQH
TRBJ1-2	-	TRBV28	ASSPRTIRYTAGYT
TRBJ2-3	-	TRBV10-3	AISGRAATDTQY
TRBJ2-3	TRBD2	TRBV10-3	AISMASGADTQY
TRBJ2-3	-	TRBV10-3	ATVSGDSTDTQY
TRBJ2-7	-	TRBV30	AFAANYEQY
TRBJ1-4	-	TRBV28	ASSSPGGQINEKLF
TRBJ1-5	-	TRBV20-1	SASATTGGNQPQH
TRBJ1-2	-	TRBV20-1	SARIATGRYT
TRBJ1-2	-	TRBV5-6	ASRHTAREGYGYT
TRBJ2-5	-	TRBV20-1	SARVGTDRGAQY
TRBJ2-3	-	TRBV7-2	ASSGRQSDTQY
TRBJ2-1	TRBD2	TRBV20-1	SAETSGGPFSYNEQF
TRBJ1-1	TRBD1	TRBV18	ASATGGSGTEAF
TRBJ2-2	-	TRBV24-1	ATSDLGKGGTGELF
TRBJ1-6	-	TRBV5-6	ASSLDGHYSPLH
TRBJ1-5	-	TRBV4-2	ASSPDPDQPQH
TRBJ2-3	TRBD1	TRBV24-1	ATSDWTGGATDTQY
TRBJ1-6	-	TRBV9	ASSPRTGDNSPLH
TRBJ2-7	-	TRBV7-2	ASSLDQGYEQY
TRBJ1-4	TRBD1	TRBV6-1	ASSPGQEFEKLF
TRBJ2-1	TRBD2	TRBV11-1	ASSPYASGGFYNEQF
TRBJ2-2	TRBD2	TRBV3-1	ASCLTSGGPPTGELF
TRBJ2-1	TRBD2	TRBV2	ATQGLAGASSYNEQF
TRBJ2-3	TRBD2	TRBV7-9	ASSLRGGKADTQY
TRBJ2-1	TRBD2	TRBV6-1	ASSTQAGKPNVEQF
TRBJ2-3	-	TRBV7-9	ASSRGAAGSTDTQY
TRBJ2-7	TRBD1	TRBV11-1	ASSAETGLVLSYEQY
TRBJ1-6	-	TRBV2	ASSVTGPNSPLH
TRBJ2-2	TRBD1	TRBV15	ATSRGLPGQGANGELF
TRBJ2-7	-	TRBV15	ATSRDRVGSPTYEQY
TRBJ1-5	-	TRBV5-1	ASSLVPSTGANQPQH
TRBJ1-1	-	TRBV18	ASSAGPGSTEAF
TRBJ1-1	-	TRBV2	ASSGRREDTEAF
TRBJ1-1	-	TRBV9	ASSVDHGPNTEAF